This entry describes one T cell receptor beta chain. This sample was included in a study of shared clonotypes between healthy human individuals. Using immunoSEQ multiplex PCR, the repertoire was profiled, and TCRdb retains in-frame clones only, with some absent. This sample has 850,000 to 1,100,000 clones, with 60% to 85% found just once. This CDR3 spans 14 amino acids. V trimming: 6 bases; J trimming: 0 bases; junction bases outside the gene matches: 7. Germline lookup yields CDR1 SQVTM and CDR2 ANQGSEA. The source of this sequence is a man aged 18-30 years in good health. Some clones in this sample may be carry-over from other donors' samples. Sequenced: memory CD4+ T cells from PBMCs. Subset meaning: CD45RA-negative fraction. This chain links TRBV29-1 with TRBJ1-1; 7 bases align to TRBD1. CDR3 nucleotides: TGCAGCGTACGGAAACAGGGGTTGAACACTGAAGCTTTCTTT. This codes for CSVRKQGLNTEAFF.